The 24 T cell receptor beta chains in this list originate from one sample, sequenced in a study of cytomegalovirus exposure and HLA in healthy donors. Both 60 Vbeta primers and 13 Jbeta primers went into the PCR. This table comes from immunoSEQ multiplex PCR, and its TCRdb copy is limited to in-frame clones, with some not included. The data contain approximately 150,000 clones, 75% of them singletons. The sequenced sample was PBMCs. These TCRs come from a female donor in good health and CMV-seronegative.

Only a few counts were recorded for this clone. The chain is built from TRBV7-2 and TRBJ1-5; the match to TRBD1 covers 8 bases. The CDR3 has 17 amino acids. The V gene end was trimmed by 5 bases and the J gene end by 3 bases; junction bases not matched to a gene: 12. From germline, CDR1 is SGHTA and CDR2 FQGNSA. This chain's CDR3 is CASSPRTGFDPNQPQHF. In DNA, the CDR3 is TGTGCCAGCAGCCCAAGGACAGGGTTTGACCCCAATCAGCCCCAGCATTTT. The full variable domain, in which reference TRBV7-2 and TRBJ1-5 provide the parts outside the CDR3, is GAGVSQSPSNKVTEKGKDVELRCDPISGHTALYWYRQSLGQGLEFLIYFQGNSAPDKSGLPSDRFSAERTGGSVSTLTIQRTQQEDSAVYLCASSPRTGFDPNQPQHFGDGTRLSIL.

This sequence joins TRBV7-8 and TRBJ1-1, with no clear D. CDR1 SGHVS and CDR2 FQNEAQ come from the germline V gene. V was cut by 0 bases and J by 5 bases, with 13 bases left in between. This CDR3 is built from 15 residues. For the CDR3, the DNA is TGTGCCAGCAGCTTAGCGGGGAGGGTAGGGACTGAAGCTTTCTTT. This gives the protein CASSLAGRVGTEAFF.

Regarding this clone: One end of the junction does not line up with germline, which may come from a read error. The chain joins TRBV7-9 to TRBJ2-2; 7 nucleotides agree with TRBD2. The CDR3 consists of 16 residues. Germline CDR1 reads SEHNR; CDR2 reads FQNEAQ (reference sequence). Here the CDR3 reads CSSSRRLAGNTGELFF. For the CDR3, the DNA is TGTTCCAGCAGCCGTAGACTAGCAGGAAACACCGGGGAGCTGTTTTTT. Full variable domain (outside the CDR3, taken from reference TRBV7-9 and TRBJ2-2): DTGVSQNPRHKITKRGQNVTFRCDPISEHNRLYWYRQTLGQGPEFLTYFQNEAQLEKSRLLSDRFSAERPKGSFSTLEIQRTEQGDSAMYLCSSSRRLAGNTGELFFGEGSRLTVL.

The rearrangement links TRBV6-5 to TRBJ1-2; 8 bases match TRBD1. CDR1 and CDR2 (germline): MNHEY, SVGAGI. Germline trimming cut 5 bases from V and 5 bases from J; bases unmatched to any gene: 7. The CDR3 covers 14 residues. CDR3 in amino acids: CASSEGTGVYGYTF. Written as DNA, the CDR3 is TGTGCCAGCAGTGAGGGGACAGGAGTTTATGGCTACACCTTC.

The V call is TRBV5-1, the J call TRBJ2-5, with D hard to call. Trimming took 2 bases from V and 5 from J, leaving 10 bases between them. This CDR3 has 13 amino acids. The V gene's germline CDR1 is SGHRS and CDR2 YFSETQ. The DNA for the CDR3 is TGCGCCAGCAGCTTTTACATCACGGAGACCCAGTACTTC. Translating gives CASSFYITETQYF.

The chain is built from TRBV7-9 and TRBJ1-1; D is possibly TRBD1 (5 bases). CDR1 and CDR2 from the germline V gene are SEHNR and FQNEAQ (reference sequence). The CDR3 runs to 13 residues. Trimming shortened V by 1 base and J by 7 bases, and 10 bases separated the two germline ends. For the CDR3, the DNA is TGTGCCAGCAGCTTAGAGGGGCTGGGTGAAGCTTTCTTT. Protein sequence: CASSLEGLGEAFF.

J is TRBJ2-1 and V is TRBV30; possibly TRBD2 for D (7 bases). CDR1 and CDR2 from the germline V gene are GTSNPN and SVGIG (reference sequence). The CDR3 has 15 residues. V shed 2 bases and J shed 10 bases, with 21 bases lying between them. DNA of the CDR3: TGTGCCTGGAGTCAAGGAAGGGGGGGGGCCGGAGAGCAGTTCTTC. It codes for CAWSQGRGGAGEQFF.

The V gene is TRBV28, the J gene TRBJ2-3; perhaps TRBD2 as D (6 bases). The CDR3 extends over 15 amino acids. V was trimmed by 2 bases and J by 5 bases, leaving 14 bases between them. The germline gives CDR1 MDHEN, CDR2 SYDVKM. The CDR3 DNA follows: TGTGCCAGCAGTTTAGGTGGGAGGATGGTAGATACGCAGTATTTT. This gives the protein CASSLGGRMVDTQYF.

This clone showed up just a few times. V is TRBV25-1 and J is TRBJ2-7, with 7 bases identical to TRBD1. Germline CDR1 MGHDK, CDR2 SYGVNS. V dropped 4 bases and J dropped 4; count of bases not matched to a gene: 7. The CDR3 covers 14 residues. This chain's CDR3 is CASSAPTGLYEQYF. DNA for the CDR3: TGTGCCAGCAGTGCTCCGACAGGGCTGTACGAGCAGTACTTC.

The chain joins TRBV19 to TRBJ2-3, with D unresolved. V lost 3 bases to trimming and J lost 5 bases, with 15 bases between them. The CDR3 is 15 residues long. From germline, CDR1 is LNHDA and CDR2 SQIVND (reference sequence). CDR3 protein: CASSISGYGIDTQYF. The CDR3 DNA is TGTGCCAGTAGTATCTCAGGTTATGGTATAGATACGCAGTATTTT.

This clone came up once. The chain uses TRBV19 and TRBJ2-3; D gene ambiguous. The CDR3 loop spans 11 amino acids. From germline, CDR1 is LNHDA and CDR2 SQIVND (reference sequence). Trimming took off 6 bases at V and 2 bases at J, with 3 bases between the two ends. Here the CDR3 reads CASSFTDTQYF. The DNA for the CDR3 is TGTGCCAGTAGCTTCACAGATACGCAGTATTTT.

V and J are TRBV4-1 and TRBJ1-1; the D gene is possibly TRBD1 (5 bases). The CDR3 consists of 15 residues. The germline gives CDR1 MGHRA, CDR2 YSYEKL. V lost 0 bases to trimming and J lost 2 bases, with 10 bases between them. The chain's CDR3 is CASSQEQGGNTEAFF. CDR3 bases: TGCGCCAGCAGCCAAGAGCAGGGAGGAAACACTGAAGCTTTCTTT.

This clone was seen only a few times. This chain connects TRBV25-1 to TRBJ2-7; D unclear. Germline assignment: CDR1 MGHDK and CDR2 SYGVNS. Trimming stripped 7 bases from V and 6 bases from J, with 10 bases between. The CDR3 has 11 residues. Here the CDR3 DNA reads TGTGCCAGCACCCTTGGCCGCGAGCAGTACTTC. Translating gives CASTLGREQYF.

This clone was observed a few times. V usage is TRBV4-3 and J usage is TRBJ1-6; D is ambiguous. V dropped 2 bases and J dropped 11 bases, with 10 bases sitting between them. This CDR3 is built from 13 residues. The germline V gene encodes CDR1 LGHNA and CDR2 YSLEER. As DNA, the CDR3 is TGCGCCAGCAGCCAAAATGGGCGGGCACCCCTCCACTTT. Amino acid sequence: CASSQNGRAPLHF.

V and J are TRBV6-5 and TRBJ1-3; D gene ambiguous. Trimming shortened V by 2 bases and J by 0 bases, and 11 bases separated the two germline ends. Germline CDR1 MNHEY, CDR2 SVGAGI. The CDR3 length is 16 residues. DNA of the CDR3: TGTGCCAGCAGTTACACCTCAGTGAACTCTGGAAACACCATATATTTT. It yields the protein CASSYTSVNSGNTIYF.

About this clone: This sample includes further DNA sequences coding for the same CDR3. The chain recombines TRBV5-1 with TRBJ2-5, with TRBD1 matching over 7 bases. CDR1 and CDR2 from the germline V gene are SGHRS and YFSETQ. The CDR3 has 13 amino acids. The V gene end was trimmed by 3 bases and the J gene end by 5 bases; junction bases not matched to a gene: 4. CDR3 amino acids: CASSSGTEETQYF. DNA of the CDR3: TGCGCCAGCAGCTCCGGGACAGAGGAGACCCAGTACTTC.

The chain is built from TRBV7-2 and TRBJ2-4; TRBD1 aligns across 10 bases. The CDR3 is made up of 14 amino acids. J gave up 9 bases and V 3 bases, and 5 bases lay outside the gene matches. Per germline, CDR1 SGHTA and CDR2 FQGNSA. CDR3 region: CASSFGDRGRIQYF. CDR3 in DNA: TGTGCCAGCAGCTTTGGGGACAGGGGTCGCATTCAGTACTTC.

This clone appeared a few times. The chain uses TRBV28 and TRBJ2-2; TRBD1 agrees at 9 bases. The CDR3 is 15 amino acids. V was pared by 7 bases and J by 5 bases, with 8 bases of the junction left unmatched. Germline V gene lookup returns CDR1 MDHEN and CDR2 SYDVKM. The CDR3 protein is CASTRDRVGTGELFF. CDR3 coding DNA: TGTGCCAGCACGCGGGACAGGGTAGGGACCGGGGAGCTGTTTTTT.

The rearrangement uses TRBV7-9 and TRBJ2-5, with D tentatively TRBD1 (6 bases). CDR3 length equals 14 residues. Germline V gene data show CDR1 as SEHNR and CDR2 as FQNEAQ (reference sequence). Trimming removed 3 bases at V and 5 bases at J, with 13 bases between. The DNA of the CDR3 is TGTGCCAGCAGCTTTACAGGGTGGAAGGAGACCCAGTACTTC. It translates to CASSFTGWKETQYF.

The chain combines TRBV5-1 with TRBJ2-7, with D maybe TRBD1 (7 bases). This CDR3 is built from 14 residues. CDR1 and CDR2 (germline): SGHRS, YFSETQ. Trimming took 0 bases from V and 6 from J, leaving 13 bases between them. CDR3 in DNA: TGCGCCAGCAGCTTGGGGGCAGGGGGGCCCGAGCAGTACTTC. It yields the protein CASSLGAGGPEQYF.

This chain links TRBV18 with TRBJ1-2; 8 nucleotides match TRBD1. This CDR3 has 13 amino acids. V shed 5 bases and J 4 bases; nucleotides not matched to a gene: 3. Germline assignment: CDR1 KGHSH and CDR2 LQKENI. The CDR3 sequence is CASSGQGIYGYTF. CDR3 coding DNA: TGTGCCAGCTCAGGACAGGGTATCTATGGCTACACCTTC.

The chain has TRBV9 and TRBJ1-1, with D uncertain. This CDR3 comprises 14 residues. The germline V gene has CDR1 SGDLS and CDR2 YYNGEE. V gave up 0 bases and J gave up 0 bases, with 6 bases separating them. The CDR3 DNA reads TGTGCCAGCAGCGTAGGAGGAATGAACACTGAAGCTTTCTTT. Residues: CASSVGGMNTEAFF.

On this clone: Sequence at one end of the junction differs from germline and may be a read error. V and J are TRBV7-7 and TRBJ2-5; 9 nucleotides agree with TRBD2. Looked up from germline, CDR1 is SSHAT and CDR2 is FNYEAQ (reference sequence). The CDR3 totals 14 residues. CDR3 residues: CASSPGTSKETQYF. Written as DNA, the CDR3 is TGTGCTAGCAGCCCCGGGACTAGCAAAGAGACCCAGTACTTC.

The V gene is TRBV6-1, the J gene TRBJ2-7, with D tentatively TRBD2 (6 bases). This CDR3 is built from 14 residues. V was pared by 7 bases and J by 3 bases, with 16 bases between. The germline CDR1 and CDR2 sequences are MNHNS and SASEGT. The CDR3 here is CASKDSGTYYEQYF. The DNA for the CDR3 is TGTGCCAGCAAAGACTCCGGGACTTACTACGAGCAGTACTTC.